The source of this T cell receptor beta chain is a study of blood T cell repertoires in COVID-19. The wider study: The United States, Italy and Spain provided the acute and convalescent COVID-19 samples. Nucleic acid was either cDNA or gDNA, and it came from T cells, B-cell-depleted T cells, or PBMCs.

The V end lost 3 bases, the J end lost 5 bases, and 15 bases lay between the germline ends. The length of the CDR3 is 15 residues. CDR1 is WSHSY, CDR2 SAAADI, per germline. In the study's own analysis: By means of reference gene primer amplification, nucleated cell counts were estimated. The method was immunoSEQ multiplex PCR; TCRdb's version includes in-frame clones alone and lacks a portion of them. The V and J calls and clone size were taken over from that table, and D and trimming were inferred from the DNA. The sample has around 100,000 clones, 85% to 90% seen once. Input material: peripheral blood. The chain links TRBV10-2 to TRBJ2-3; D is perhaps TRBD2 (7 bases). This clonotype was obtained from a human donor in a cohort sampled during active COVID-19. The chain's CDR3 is CASSDAGLGGDTQYF. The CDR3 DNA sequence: TGCGCCAGCAGTGACGCAGGACTAGGGGGAGATACGCAGTATTTT.